This TCR beta chain was recovered during a study of cytomegalovirus exposure and HLA in healthy donors. Germline CDR1 reads LGHNA; CDR2 reads YNFKEQ. V was shortened by 4 bases and J by 0 bases, with 13 bases between the two germline ends. This CDR3 spans 16 amino acids. As for this clone: Its target is not known.

The study's findings and limits: Approximately 18,000 TCR beta sequences were associated with HLA alleles at 0.05 false discovery rate in a later analysis. Earlier analysis yielded a pattern in which most TCR beta V segments were productive about 90% or about 30% of the time. Most of the CMV-associated TCR beta chains (in a later analysis) appeared to be HLA-restricted.

The PCR used 60 Vbeta and 13 Jbeta primers. Assay used: immunoSEQ multiplex PCR; TCRdb lists only in-frame clones, some missing. The sample has some 190,000 clones, over 70% seen once. This clonotype was sampled from a woman under 30 in good health and CMV-seronegative. Material: PBMCs. The genes are TRBV4-2 and TRBJ2-1, with D unclear. The CDR3 spells CASSPELFSSYNEQFF. CDR3 bases: TGTGCCAGCAGCCCGGAGCTGTTCAGCTCCTACAATGAGCAGTTCTTC.